The source of this T cell receptor (beta chain) is a study of naive and memory T cell subsets. The study, taken as a whole, reports: Over 90% of naive TCR sequences appeared only once after error correction, unlike memory subsets. The power law exponent of TCR abundance differed between naive and memory cells.

Effector memory cells were sorted as CD45RA-CD27-, EMRA cells as CD45RA+CD27-. This clonotype appeared a few times. Its antigen is currently unknown. The CDR3 is made up of 15 amino acids. V dropped 3 bases and J dropped 2 bases, with 11 bases sitting between them. CDR1 is MDHEN, CDR2 SYDVKM, per germline. Two oligonucleotides, mixed equimolar, formed the beta constant-region primer covering TRBC1 and TRBC2. Four rounds of PCR amplified the ligated cDNA using nested alpha and beta constant-region primers plus SP2. The cDNA 3' end received a ligated single-stranded oligonucleotide carrying the SP2 primer and a 12-nucleotide UMI. TCRdb re-analysed the UMI-ligation and nested PCR reads in MiXCR, keeping a single row per CDR3 protein. The sample lists 8,500 to 10,000 distinct CDR3 sequences, roughly 6% occurring once.

The clonotype was recovered from a human donor in good health. The specimen sequenced was CD4+ TEMRA cells from blood. Subset specified: effector memory re-expressing CD45RA, CD45RA+ CD27-. The chain joins TRBV28 to TRBJ1-5; D might be TRBD1 (5 bases). This CDR3 reads CASSFQGSGNQPQHF. CDR3 bases: TGTGCCAGCAGTTTTCAGGGTTCGGGCAATCAGCCCCAGCATTTT.